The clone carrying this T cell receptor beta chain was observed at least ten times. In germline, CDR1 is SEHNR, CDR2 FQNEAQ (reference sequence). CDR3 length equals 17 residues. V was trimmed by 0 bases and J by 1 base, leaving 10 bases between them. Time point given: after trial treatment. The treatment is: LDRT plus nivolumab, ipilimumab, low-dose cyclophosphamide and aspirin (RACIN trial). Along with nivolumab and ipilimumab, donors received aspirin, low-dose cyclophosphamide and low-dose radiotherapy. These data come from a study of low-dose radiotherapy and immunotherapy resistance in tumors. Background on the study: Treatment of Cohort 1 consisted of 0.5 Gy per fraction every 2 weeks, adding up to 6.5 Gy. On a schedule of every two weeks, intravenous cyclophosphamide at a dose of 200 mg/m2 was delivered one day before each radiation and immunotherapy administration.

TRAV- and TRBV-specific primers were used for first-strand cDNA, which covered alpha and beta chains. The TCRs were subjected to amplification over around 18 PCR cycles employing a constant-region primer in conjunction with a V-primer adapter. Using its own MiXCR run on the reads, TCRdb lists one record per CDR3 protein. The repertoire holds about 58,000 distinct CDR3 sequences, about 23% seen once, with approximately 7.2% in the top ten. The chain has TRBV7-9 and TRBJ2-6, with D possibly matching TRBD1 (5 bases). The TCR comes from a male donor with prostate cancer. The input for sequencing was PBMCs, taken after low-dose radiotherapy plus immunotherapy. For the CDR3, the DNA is TGTGCCAGCAGCTTAGCTACAGGCTGGTCTGGGGCCAACGTCCTGACTTTC. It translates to CASSLATGWSGANVLTF.